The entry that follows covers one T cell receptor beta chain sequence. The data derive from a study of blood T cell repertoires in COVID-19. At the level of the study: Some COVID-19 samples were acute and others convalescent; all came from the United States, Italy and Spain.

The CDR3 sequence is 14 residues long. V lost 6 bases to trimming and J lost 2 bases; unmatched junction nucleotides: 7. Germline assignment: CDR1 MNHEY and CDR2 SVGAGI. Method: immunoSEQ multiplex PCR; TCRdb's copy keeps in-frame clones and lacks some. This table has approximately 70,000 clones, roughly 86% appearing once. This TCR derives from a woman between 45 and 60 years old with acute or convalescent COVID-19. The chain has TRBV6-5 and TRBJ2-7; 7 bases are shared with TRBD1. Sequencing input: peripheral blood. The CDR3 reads CASSPTGTPYEQYF. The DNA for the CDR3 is TGTGCCAGCAGCCCGACAGGGACGCCCTACGAGCAGTACTTC.